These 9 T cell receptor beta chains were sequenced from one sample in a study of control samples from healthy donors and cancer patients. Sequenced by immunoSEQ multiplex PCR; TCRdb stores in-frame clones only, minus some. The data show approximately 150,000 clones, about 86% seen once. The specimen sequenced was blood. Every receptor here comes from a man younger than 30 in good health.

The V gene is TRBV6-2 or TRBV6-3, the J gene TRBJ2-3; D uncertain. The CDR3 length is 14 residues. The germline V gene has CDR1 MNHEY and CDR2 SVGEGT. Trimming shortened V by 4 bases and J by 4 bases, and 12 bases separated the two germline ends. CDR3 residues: CASSSHLEPDTQYF. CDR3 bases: TGTGCCAGCAGTTCCCATCTAGAGCCAGATACGCAGTATTTT.

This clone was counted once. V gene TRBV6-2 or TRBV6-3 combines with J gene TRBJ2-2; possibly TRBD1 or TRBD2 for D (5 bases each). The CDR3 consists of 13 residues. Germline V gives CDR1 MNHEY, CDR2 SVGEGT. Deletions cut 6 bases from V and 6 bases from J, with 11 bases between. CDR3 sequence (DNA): TGTGCCAGCAGCTCCCGAGGGGCCGGGGAGCTGTTTTTT. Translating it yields CASSSRGAGELFF.

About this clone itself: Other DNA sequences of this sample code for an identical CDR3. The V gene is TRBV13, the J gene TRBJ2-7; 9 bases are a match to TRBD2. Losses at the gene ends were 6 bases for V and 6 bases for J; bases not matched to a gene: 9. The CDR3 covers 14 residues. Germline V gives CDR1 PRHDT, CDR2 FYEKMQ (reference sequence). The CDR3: CASRLAGRGGEQYF. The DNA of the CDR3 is TGTGCCAGCAGACTAGCGGGTCGGGGGGGCGAGCAGTACTTC.

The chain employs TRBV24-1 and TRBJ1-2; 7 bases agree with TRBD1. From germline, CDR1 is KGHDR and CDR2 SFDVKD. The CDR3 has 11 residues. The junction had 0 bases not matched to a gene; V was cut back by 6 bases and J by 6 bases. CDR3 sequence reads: CATSTGDGYTF. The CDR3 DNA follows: TGTGCCACCAGTACAGGGGATGGCTACACCTTC.

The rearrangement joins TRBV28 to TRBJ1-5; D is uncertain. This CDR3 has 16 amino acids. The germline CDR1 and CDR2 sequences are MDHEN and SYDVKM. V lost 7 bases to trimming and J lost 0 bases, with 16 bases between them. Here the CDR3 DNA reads TGTGCCAGCACCCAAAGGGCCATTTATAGCAATCAGCCCCAGCATTTT. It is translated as CASTQRAIYSNQPQHF. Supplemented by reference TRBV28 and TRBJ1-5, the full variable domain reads DVKVTQSSRYLVKRTGEKVFLECVQDMDHENMFWYRQDPGLGLRLIYFSYDVKMKEKGDIPEGYSVSREKKERFSLILESASTNQTSMYLCASTQRAIYSNQPQHFGDGTRLSIL.

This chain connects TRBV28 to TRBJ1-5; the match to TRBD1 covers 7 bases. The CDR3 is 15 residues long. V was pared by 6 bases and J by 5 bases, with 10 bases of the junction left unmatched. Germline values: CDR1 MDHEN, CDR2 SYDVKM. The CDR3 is CASRGSGTVYQPQHF. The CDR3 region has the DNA TGTGCCAGCAGAGGATCCGGGACAGTCTATCAGCCCCAGCATTTT.

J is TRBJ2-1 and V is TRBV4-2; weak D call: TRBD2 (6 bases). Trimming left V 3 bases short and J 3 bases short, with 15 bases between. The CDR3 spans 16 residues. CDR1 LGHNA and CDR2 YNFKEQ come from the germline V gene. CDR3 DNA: TGTGCCAGCAGCCAGGGGACGGGACTTAACTACAATGAGCAGTTCTTC. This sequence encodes CASSQGTGLNYNEQFF.

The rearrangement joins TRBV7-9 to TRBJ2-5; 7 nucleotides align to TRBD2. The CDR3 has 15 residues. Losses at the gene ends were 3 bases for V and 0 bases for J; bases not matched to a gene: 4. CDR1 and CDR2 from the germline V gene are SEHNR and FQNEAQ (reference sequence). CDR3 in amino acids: CASSLPGTNQETQYF. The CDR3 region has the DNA TGTGCCAGCAGCTTGCCTGGGACTAACCAAGAGACCCAGTACTTC.

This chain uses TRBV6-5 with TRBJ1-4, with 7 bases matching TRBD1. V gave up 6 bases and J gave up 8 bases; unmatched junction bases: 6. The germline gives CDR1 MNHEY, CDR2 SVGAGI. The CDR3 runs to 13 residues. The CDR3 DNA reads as TGTGCCAGCAGACAGGGGCGGACGGAAAAACTGTTTTTT. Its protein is CASRQGRTEKLFF.